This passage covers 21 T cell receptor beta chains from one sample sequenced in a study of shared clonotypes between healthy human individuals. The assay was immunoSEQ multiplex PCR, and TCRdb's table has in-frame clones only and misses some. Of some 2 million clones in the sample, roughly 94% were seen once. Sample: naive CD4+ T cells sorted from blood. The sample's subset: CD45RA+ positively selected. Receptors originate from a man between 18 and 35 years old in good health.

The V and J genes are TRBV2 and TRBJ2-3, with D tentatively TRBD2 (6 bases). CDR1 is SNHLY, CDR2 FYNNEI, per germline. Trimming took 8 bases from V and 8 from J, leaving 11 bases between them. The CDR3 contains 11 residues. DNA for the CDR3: TGTGCCAGCCGAGGGGACTTTACGCAGTATTTT. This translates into CASRGDFTQYF.

CDR3 in DNA: TGTGCCAGCACTCAGTTACTGCGTAGCGAGCAGTACTTC. It yields the protein CASTQLLRSEQYF. The chain is built from TRBV5-6 and TRBJ2-7; D is unclear. Germline values: CDR1 SGHDT, CDR2 YYEEEE. The CDR3 contains 13 residues. The V gene lost 6 bases and the J gene lost 6 bases, with 16 bases spanning the gap. The full variable domain, its missing parts supplied by reference TRBV5-6 and TRBJ2-7, is DAGVTQSPTHLIKTRGQQVTLRCSPKSGHDTVSWYQQALGQGPQFIFQYYEEEERQRGNFPDRFSGHQFPNYSSELNVNALLLGDSALYLCASTQLLRSEQYFGPGTRLTVT.

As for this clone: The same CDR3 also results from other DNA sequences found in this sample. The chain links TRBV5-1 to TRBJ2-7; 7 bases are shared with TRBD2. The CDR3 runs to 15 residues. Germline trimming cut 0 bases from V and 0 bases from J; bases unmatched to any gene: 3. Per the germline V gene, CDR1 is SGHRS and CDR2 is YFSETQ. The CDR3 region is CASSLGGSSSYEQYF. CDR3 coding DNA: TGCGCCAGCAGCTTGGGCGGGAGTTCCTCCTACGAGCAGTACTTC.

The CDR3 sequence: CAWSVKRGNTEAFF. The CDR3, as DNA: TGTGCCTGGAGTGTAAAGCGGGGGAACACTGAAGCTTTCTTT. The rearrangement uses TRBV30 and TRBJ1-1; no clear D gene. The CDR3 sequence is 14 residues long. Germline loops: CDR1 GTSNPN, CDR2 SVGIG (reference sequence). Trimming pared 0 bases from V and 1 base from J, leaving 9 bases between.

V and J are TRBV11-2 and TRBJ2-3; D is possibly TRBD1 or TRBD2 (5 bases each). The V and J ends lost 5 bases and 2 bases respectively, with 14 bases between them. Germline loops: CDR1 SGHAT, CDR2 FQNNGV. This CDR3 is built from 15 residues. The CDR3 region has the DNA TGTGCCAGCAGCCCGAGGGGTGGAAACACAGATACGCAGTATTTT. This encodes CASSPRGGNTDTQYF.

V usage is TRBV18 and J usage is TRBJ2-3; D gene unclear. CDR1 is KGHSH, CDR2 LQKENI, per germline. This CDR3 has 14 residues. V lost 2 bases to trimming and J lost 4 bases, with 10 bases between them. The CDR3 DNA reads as TGTGCCAGCTCACCATTGAACAGCGCAGATACGCAGTATTTT. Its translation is CASSPLNSADTQYF.

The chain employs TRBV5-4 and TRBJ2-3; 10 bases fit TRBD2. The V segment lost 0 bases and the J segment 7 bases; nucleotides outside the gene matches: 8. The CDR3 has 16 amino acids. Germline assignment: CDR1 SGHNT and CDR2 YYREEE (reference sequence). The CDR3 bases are TGTGCCAGCAGCTTGGGGTTAGCGGGGGGAGGTAATACGCAGTATTTT. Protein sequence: CASSLGLAGGGNTQYF.

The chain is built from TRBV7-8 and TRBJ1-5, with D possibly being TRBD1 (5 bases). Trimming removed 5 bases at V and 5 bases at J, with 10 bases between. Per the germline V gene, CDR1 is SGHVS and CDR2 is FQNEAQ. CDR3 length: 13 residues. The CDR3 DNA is TGTGCCAGCAGCCGTGACAGTGATCAGCCCCAGCATTTT. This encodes CASSRDSDQPQHF.

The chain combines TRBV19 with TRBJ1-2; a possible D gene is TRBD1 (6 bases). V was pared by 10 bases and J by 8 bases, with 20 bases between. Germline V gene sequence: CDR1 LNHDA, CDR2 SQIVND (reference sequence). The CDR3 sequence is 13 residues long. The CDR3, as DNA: TGTGCCACCTGGAGGAGGGGGAGCCGGGGCTACACCTTC. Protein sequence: CATWRRGSRGYTF. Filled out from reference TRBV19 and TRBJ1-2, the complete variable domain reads DGGITQSPKYLFRKEGQNVTLSCEQNLNHDAMYWYRQDPGQGLRLIYYSQIVNDFQKGDIAEGYSVSREKKESFPLTVTSAQKNPTAFYLCATWRRGSRGYTFGSGTRLTVV.

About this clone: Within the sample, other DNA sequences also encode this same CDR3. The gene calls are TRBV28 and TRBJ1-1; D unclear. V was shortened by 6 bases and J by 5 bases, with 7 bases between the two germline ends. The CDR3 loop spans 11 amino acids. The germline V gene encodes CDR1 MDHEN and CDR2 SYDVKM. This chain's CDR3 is CASRRGTEAFF. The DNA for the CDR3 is TGTGCCAGCAGACGCGGGACTGAAGCTTTCTTT.

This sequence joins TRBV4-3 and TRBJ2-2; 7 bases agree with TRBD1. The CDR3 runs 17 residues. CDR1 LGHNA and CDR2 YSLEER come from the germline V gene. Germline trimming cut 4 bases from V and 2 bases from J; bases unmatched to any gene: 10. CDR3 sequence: CASSPRPGTENTGELFF. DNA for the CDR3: TGCGCCAGCAGCCCTCGACCCGGGACAGAAAACACCGGGGAGCTGTTTTTT.

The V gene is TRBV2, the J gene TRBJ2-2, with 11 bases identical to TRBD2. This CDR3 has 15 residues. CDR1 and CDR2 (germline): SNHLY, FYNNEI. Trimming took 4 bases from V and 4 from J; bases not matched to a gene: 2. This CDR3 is CASSVAGGGTGELFF. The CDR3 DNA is TGTGCCAGCAGTGTAGCGGGAGGGGGCACCGGGGAGCTGTTTTTT.

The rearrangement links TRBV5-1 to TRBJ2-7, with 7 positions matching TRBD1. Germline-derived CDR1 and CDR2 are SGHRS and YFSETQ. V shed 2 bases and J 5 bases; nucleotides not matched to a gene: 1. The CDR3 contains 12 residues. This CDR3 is CASSFDRDEQYF. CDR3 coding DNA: TGCGCCAGCAGCTTCGACAGGGACGAGCAGTACTTC.

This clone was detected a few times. CDR3 sequence: CASSYTSGRAHEQYF. The CDR3 coding sequence is TGTGCCAGCAGTTACACTAGCGGGAGGGCCCACGAGCAGTACTTC. The V and J genes are TRBV6-5 and TRBJ2-7; 13 nucleotides match TRBD2. The ends lost 2 bases at V and 5 bases at J; junction bases unmatched: 3. Germline assignment: CDR1 MNHEY and CDR2 SVGAGI. The CDR3 loop spans 15 amino acids.

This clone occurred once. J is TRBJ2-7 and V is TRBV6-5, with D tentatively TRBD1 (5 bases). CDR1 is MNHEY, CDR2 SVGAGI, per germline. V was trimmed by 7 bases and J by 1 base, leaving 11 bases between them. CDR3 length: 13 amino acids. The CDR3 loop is CASTRQGSYEQYF. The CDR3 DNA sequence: TGTGCCAGCACGCGGCAGGGATCCTACGAGCAGTACTTC.

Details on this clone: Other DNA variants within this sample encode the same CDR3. This chain's CDR3 is CASSAGGYGYTF. The CDR3, as DNA: TGTGCCAGCTCCGCGGGGGGGTATGGCTACACCTTC. This chain joins TRBV6-5 and TRBJ1-2; maybe TRBD1 (5 bases). Germline V gene data show CDR1 as MNHEY and CDR2 as SVGAGI. The CDR3 is made up of 12 amino acids. V lost 8 bases and J 5 bases, leaving 12 bases between the germline ends.

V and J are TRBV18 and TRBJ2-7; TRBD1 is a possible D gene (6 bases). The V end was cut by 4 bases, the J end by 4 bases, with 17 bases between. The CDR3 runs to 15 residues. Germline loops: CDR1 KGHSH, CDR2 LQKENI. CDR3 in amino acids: CASSRGQGNVYEQYF. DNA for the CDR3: TGTGCCAGCTCACGAGGGCAGGGGAACGTTTACGAGCAGTACTTC.

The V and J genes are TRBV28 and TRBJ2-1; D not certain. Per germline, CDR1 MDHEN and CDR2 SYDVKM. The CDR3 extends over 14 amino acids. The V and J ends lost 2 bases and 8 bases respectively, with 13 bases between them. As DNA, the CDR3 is TGTGCCAGCAGTTTAGACACATCTGTCCATGAGCAGTTCTTC. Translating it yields CASSLDTSVHEQFF.

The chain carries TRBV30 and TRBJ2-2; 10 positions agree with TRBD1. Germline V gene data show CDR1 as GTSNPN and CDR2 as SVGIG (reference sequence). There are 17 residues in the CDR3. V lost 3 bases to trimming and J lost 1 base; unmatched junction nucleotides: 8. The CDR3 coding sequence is TGTGCCTGGAGCGTTGCTAGGACAGGGGGGAACACCGGGGAGCTGTTTTTT. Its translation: CAWSVARTGGNTGELFF.

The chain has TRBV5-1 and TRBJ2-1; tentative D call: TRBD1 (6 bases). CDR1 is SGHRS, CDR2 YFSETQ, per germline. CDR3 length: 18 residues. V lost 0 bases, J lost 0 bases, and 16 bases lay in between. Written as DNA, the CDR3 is TGCGCCAGCAGCTTGGAGTCTCAGGGGCGCCCCTCCTACAATGAGCAGTTCTTC. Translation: CASSLESQGRPSYNEQFF.

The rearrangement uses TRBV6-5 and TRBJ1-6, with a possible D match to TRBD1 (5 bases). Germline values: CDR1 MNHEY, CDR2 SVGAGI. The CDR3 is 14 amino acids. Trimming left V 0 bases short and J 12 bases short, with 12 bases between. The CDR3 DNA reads TGTGCCAGCAGTTACTCGGACCCGGGGCGACCCCTCCACTTT. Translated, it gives CASSYSDPGRPLHF.